This T cell receptor (beta chain) was identified during a study of breast tumors, draining lymph nodes, adjacent tissues. Study-wide points: That most tumor T cells come from lymph nodes remained unproven. Findings are consistent with lymph node origin and intratumoral expansion of most tumor T cells. Tumor TCR diversity was below lymph nodes but above nontumor tissue.

Axillary draining lymph nodes of breast cancer patients supplied the node samples. This clonotype showed up many times. Its cognate antigen is unknown. This CDR3 spans 14 amino acids. V gave up 8 bases and J gave up 4 bases, with 14 bases separating them. Germline-derived CDR1 and CDR2 are LNHNV and YYDKDF (reference sequence). TCRdb independently ran MiXCR on the multiplex PCR reads; one entry per CDR3 protein. The sample lists around 130,000 distinct CDR3 sequences, 21% seen once, with about 2% in the top ten. The sample comprised axillary lymph node tissue. This TCR was sampled from a female donor with breast cancer. Some clones in this sample may be carry-over from other donors' samples. This chain links TRBV15 with TRBJ2-2; possible D gene TRBD1, 5 bases. The CDR3 here is CATRPGKGTGELFF. The CDR3 DNA sequence: TGTGCCACCCGGCCAGGGAAGGGCACCGGGGAGCTGTTTTTT.